This T cell receptor beta chain was found in a study of identifying expanded T cells in peripheral blood. CDR1 is SSHAT, CDR2 FNYEAQ, per germline (reference sequence). This CDR3 spans 13 amino acids. Between the trimmed V and J ends, which lost 2 bases and 7 bases, there was a span of 9 bases. Findings and limits, study-wide: Over two and four weeks, about 15 and 18 clones changed, versus around 1.1 between replicates. Across healthy donors, higher total template counts meant significantly greater roughly 2-week count variance.

This clone is a singleton in its sample. Its antigen is unidentified. Healthy donors had no documented immune events, such as infections, while sampled. Repertoires were generated with immunoSEQ multiplex PCR, while TCRdb's copy carries only in-frame clones and drops some. The data show roughly 130,000 clones, 65% to 90% seen once. This receptor was taken from a person aged 18 to 70 in good health. The source material was blood. The rearrangement uses TRBV7-7 and TRBJ2-1; D is possibly TRBD1 (5 bases). Here the CDR3 reads CASSLWQGNEQFF. CDR3 nucleotides: TGTGCCAGCAGCTTATGGCAGGGAAATGAGCAGTTCTTC.